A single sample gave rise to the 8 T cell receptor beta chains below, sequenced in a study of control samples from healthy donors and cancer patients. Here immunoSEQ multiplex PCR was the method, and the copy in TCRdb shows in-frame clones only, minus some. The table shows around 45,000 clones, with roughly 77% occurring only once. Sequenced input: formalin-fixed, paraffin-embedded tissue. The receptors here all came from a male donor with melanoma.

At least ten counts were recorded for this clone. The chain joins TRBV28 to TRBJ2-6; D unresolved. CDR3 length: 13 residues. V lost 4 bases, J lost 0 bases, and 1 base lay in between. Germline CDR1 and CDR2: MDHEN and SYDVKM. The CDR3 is CASSSSGANVLTF. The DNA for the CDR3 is TGTGCCAGCAGTTCCTCTGGGGCCAACGTCCTGACTTTC.

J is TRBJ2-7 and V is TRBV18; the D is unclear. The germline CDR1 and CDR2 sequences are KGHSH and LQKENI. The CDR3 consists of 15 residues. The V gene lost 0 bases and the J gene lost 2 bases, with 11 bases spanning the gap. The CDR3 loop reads CASSPPRAPAYEQYF. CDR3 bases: TGTGCCAGCTCACCACCCCGGGCGCCCGCCTACGAGCAGTACTTC.

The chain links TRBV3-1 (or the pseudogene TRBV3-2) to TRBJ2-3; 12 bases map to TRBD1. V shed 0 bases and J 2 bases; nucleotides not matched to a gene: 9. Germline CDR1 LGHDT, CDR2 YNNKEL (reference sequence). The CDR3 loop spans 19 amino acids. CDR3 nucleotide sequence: TGTGCCAGCAGCCAAGACCCGGGGACAGGGGGCTACATCACAGATACGCAGTATTTT. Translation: CASSQDPGTGGYITDTQYF.

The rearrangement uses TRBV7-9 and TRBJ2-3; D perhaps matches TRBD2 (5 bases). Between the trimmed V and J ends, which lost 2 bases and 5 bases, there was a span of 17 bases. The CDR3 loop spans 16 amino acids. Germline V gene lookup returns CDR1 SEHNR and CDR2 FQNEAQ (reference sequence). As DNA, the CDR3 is TGTGCCAGCAGCTTACGAGGGCACGGTCTGGGAGATACGCAGTATTTT. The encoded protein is CASSLRGHGLGDTQYF.

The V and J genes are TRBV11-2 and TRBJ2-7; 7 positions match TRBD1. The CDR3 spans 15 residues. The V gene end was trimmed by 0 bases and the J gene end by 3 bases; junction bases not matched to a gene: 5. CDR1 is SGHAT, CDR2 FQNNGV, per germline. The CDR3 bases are TGTGCCAGCAGCTTAGATCGGTCAGGGGGCTACGAGCAGTACTTC. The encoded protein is CASSLDRSGGYEQYF. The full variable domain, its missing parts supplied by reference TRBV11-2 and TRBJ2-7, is EAGVAQSPRYKIIEKRQSVAFWCNPISGHATLYWYQQILGQGPKLLIQFQNNGVVDDSQLPKDRFSAERLKGVDSTLKIQPAKLEDSAVYLCASSLDRSGGYEQYFGPGTRLTVT.

CDR3 protein: CASSSLAGERDTQYF. The CDR3 nucleotides read TGTGCCAGTAGTTCCCTAGCGGGAGAAAGAGATACGCAGTATTTT. The J gene is TRBJ2-3, the V gene TRBV19; TRBD2 matches 10 bases. The CDR3 is 15 amino acids. Trimming removed 5 bases from V and 5 bases from J; junction bases left unmatched: 7. Germline V lookup: CDR1 LNHDA, CDR2 SQIVND (reference sequence).

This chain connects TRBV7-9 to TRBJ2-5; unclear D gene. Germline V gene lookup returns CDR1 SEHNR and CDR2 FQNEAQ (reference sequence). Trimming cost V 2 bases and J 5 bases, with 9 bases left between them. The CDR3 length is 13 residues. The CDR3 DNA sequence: TGTGCCAGCAGCTTAAGTAGTAGCGAGACCCAGTACTTC. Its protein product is CASSLSSSETQYF. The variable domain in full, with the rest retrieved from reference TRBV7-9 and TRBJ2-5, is DTGVSQNPRHKITKRGQNVTFRCDPISEHNRLYWYRQTLGQGPEFLTYFQNEAQLEKSRLLSDRFSAERPKGSFSTLEIQRTEQGDSAMYLCASSLSSSETQYFGPGTRLLVL.

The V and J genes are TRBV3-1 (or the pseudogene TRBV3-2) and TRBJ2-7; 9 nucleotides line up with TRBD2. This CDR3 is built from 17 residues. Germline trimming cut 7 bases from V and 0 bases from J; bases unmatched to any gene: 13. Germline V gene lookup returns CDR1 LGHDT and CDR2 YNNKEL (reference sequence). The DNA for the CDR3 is TGTGCCAGCACCCAGAACCCGAGCGGGAGGAGCTCCTACGAGCAGTACTTC. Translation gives CASTQNPSGRSSYEQYF.